This TCR beta chain was sequenced for a study of OX40 agonist ivuxolimab in advanced cancers. Study as a whole: The diagnoses of dose-escalation patients were hepatocellular carcinoma, melanoma, renal cell or head and neck cancer. Findings and limits, study-wide: There were, on average, more expanded clones in CD8+ T cells than in CD4+.

Clones were read by immunoSEQ multiplex PCR, and TCRdb kept only the in-frame ones, dropping some. The sample has about 31,000 clones, 80% to 95% seen once. CDR1 and CDR2 from the germline V gene are SGHNT and YYREEE (reference sequence). With 1 base removed from V and 4 bases from J, the gap between germline ends came to 11 bases. The CDR3 has 14 amino acids. Regarding this clone: The antigen is not known.

This sequence originates from an adult with an advanced solid tumor such as melanoma, head and neck, liver or kidney cancer. This material consisted of CD4+ or CD8+ T cells sorted from blood, taken in a trial of the OX40 agonist ivuxolimab. The chain carries TRBV5-4 and TRBJ1-2; D is uncertain. Written as DNA, the CDR3 is TGTGCCAGCAGCTTGTACTGGGAGGGCTATGGCTACACCTTC. Protein sequence: CASSLYWEGYGYTF. The entire variable domain, with the rest obtained from reference TRBV5-4 and TRBJ1-2, is as follows: ETGVTQSPTHLIKTRGQQVTLRCSSQSGHNTVSWYQQALGQGPQFIFQYYREEENGRGNFPPRFSGLQFPNYSSELNVNALELDDSALYLCASSLYWEGYGYTFGSGTRLTVV.